This TCR beta chain appears in the sequencing data of a study of blood T cells in healthy people across ages. Notes on the study in general: Roughly linear declines in TCR beta diversity per million T cells occurred with age.

Then a second PCR, running roughly 7 to 11 cycles, was carried out with a sample-barcoded 5' primer and a J-beta primer mix. TCRdb itself ran the 5' RACE reads through MiXCR, one entry per CDR3 protein. The sample has roughly 730,000 distinct CDR3 sequences; around 50% are singletons. This CDR3 region has 13 residues. Between the trimmed V and J ends, which lost 0 bases and 6 bases, there was a span of 6 bases. The germline V gene has CDR1 SGHAT and CDR2 FQNNGV. On this clonotype: As yet, its antigen is unknown.

Sample: blood. The chain links TRBV11-2 to TRBJ2-4, with D uncertain. This TCR came from a man in his forties or fifties in good health. The CDR3 reads CASSLDPTNIQYF. DNA of the CDR3: TGTGCCAGCAGCTTAGATCCCACAAACATTCAGTACTTC.